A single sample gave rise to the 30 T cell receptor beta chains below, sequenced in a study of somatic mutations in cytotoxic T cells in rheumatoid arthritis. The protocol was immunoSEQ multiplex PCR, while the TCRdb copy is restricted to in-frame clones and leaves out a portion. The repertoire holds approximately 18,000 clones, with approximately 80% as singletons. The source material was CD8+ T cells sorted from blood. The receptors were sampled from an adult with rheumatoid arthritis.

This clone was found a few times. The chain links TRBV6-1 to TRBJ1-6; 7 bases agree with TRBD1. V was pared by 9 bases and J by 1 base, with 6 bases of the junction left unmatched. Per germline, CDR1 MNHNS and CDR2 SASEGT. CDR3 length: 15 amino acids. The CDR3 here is CASVTGRSYNSPLHF. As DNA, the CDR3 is TGTGCCAGTGTGACAGGGAGGTCCTATAATTCACCCCTCCACTTT.

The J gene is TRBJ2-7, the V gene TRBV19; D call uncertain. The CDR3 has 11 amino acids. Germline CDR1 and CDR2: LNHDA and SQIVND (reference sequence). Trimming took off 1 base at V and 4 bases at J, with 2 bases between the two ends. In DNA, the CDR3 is TGTGCCAGTAGTATAGGTTACGAGCAGTACTTC. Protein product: CASSIGYEQYF.

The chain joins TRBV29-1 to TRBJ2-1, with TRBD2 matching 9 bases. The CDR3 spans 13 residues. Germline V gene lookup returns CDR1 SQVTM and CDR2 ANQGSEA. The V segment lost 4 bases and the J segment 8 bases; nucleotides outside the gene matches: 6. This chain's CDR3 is CSVAEAGGDEQFF. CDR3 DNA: TGCAGCGTTGCAGAAGCGGGGGGCGATGAGCAGTTCTTC.

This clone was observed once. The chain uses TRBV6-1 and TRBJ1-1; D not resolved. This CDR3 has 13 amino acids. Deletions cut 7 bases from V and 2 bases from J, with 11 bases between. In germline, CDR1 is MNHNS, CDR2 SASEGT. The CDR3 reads CASTKDYNTEAFF. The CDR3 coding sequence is TGTGCCAGCACTAAAGATTATAACACTGAAGCTTTCTTT.

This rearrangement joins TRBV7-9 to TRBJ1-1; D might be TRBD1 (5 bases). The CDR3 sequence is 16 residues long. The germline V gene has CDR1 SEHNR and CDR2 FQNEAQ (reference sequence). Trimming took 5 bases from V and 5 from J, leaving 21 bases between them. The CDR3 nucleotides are TGTGCCAGCAGCCCCGCTACAGGAGAATTCCAGACTGAAGCTTTCTTT. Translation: CASSPATGEFQTEAFF.

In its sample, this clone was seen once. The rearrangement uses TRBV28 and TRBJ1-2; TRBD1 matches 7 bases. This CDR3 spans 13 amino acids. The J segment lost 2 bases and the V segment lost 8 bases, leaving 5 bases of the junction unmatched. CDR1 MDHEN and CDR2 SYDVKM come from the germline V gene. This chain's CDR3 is CASLGGANYGYTF. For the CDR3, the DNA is TGTGCCAGCCTAGGGGGCGCAAACTATGGCTACACCTTC.

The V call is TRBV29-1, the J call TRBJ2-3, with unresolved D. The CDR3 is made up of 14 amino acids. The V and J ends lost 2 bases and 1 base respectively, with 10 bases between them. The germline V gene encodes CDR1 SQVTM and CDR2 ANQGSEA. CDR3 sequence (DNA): TGCAGCGTTGAAATTGCTCTAGGCACAGATACGCAGTATTTT. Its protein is CSVEIALGTDTQYF.

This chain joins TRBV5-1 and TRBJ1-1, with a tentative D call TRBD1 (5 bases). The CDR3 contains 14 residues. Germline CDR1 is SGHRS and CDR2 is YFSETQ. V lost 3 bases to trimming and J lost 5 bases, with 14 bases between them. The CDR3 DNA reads TGCGCCAGCAGCTGGGTCCCTGGGGGGACTGAAGCTTTCTTT. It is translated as CASSWVPGGTEAFF.

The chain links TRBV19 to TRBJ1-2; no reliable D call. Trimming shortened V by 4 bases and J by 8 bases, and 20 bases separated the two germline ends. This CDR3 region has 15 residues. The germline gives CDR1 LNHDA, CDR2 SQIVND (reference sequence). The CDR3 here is CASSNPGLLSGGYTF. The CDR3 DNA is TGTGCCAGTAGTAACCCCGGGCTACTCTCGGGAGGCTACACCTTC.

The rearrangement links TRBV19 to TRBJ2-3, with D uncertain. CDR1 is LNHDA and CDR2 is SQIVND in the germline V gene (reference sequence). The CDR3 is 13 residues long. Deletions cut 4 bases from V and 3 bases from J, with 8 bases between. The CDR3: CASSSRVTDTQYF. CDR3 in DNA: TGTGCCAGTAGTAGTAGAGTAACAGATACGCAGTATTTT.

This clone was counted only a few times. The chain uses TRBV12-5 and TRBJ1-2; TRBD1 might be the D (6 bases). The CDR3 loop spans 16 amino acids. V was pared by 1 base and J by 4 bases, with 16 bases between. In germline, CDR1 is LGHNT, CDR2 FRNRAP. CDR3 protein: CASGLDSQGLRYGYTF. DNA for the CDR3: TGTGCTAGTGGTTTGGACTCCCAGGGGCTTCGCTATGGCTACACCTTC.

In nucleotides, the CDR3 is TGTGCCACCAGCAGAGATCTGGTAACAGGCCTCCCGAACACTGAAGCTTTCTTT. Amino acid sequence: CATSRDLVTGLPNTEAFF. This chain joins TRBV15 and TRBJ1-1; D is possibly TRBD1 (5 bases). This CDR3 comprises 18 residues. The ends were cut back, 0 bases at V and 1 base at J, with 18 bases in the middle. Germline CDR1 is LNHNV and CDR2 is YYDKDF (reference sequence).

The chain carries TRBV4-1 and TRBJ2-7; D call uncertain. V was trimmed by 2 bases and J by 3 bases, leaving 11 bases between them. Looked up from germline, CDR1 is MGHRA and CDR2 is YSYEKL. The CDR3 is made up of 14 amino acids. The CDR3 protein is CASSQKGISYEQYF. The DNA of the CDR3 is TGCGCCAGCAGCCAAAAAGGTATCAGCTACGAGCAGTACTTC.

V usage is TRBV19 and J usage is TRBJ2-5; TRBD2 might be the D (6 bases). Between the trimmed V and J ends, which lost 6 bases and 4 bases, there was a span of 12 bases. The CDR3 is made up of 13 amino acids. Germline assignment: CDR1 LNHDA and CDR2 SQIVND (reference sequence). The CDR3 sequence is CASRMTRGETQYF. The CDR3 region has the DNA TGTGCCAGTAGGATGACTAGAGGAGAGACCCAGTACTTC.

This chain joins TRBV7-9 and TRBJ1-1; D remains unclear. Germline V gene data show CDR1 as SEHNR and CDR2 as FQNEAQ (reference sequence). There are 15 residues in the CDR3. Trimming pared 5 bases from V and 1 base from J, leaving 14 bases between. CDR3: CASSQKRGGNTEAFF. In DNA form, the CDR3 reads TGTGCCAGCAGCCAAAAGCGGGGTGGGAACACTGAAGCTTTCTTT.

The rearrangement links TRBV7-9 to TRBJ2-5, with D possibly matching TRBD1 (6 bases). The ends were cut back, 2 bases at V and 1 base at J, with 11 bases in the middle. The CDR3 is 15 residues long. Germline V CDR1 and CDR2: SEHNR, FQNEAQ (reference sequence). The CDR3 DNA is TGTGCCAGCAGCTTAAGGGTGGGGGCCCAAGAGACCCAGTACTTC. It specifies CASSLRVGAQETQYF.

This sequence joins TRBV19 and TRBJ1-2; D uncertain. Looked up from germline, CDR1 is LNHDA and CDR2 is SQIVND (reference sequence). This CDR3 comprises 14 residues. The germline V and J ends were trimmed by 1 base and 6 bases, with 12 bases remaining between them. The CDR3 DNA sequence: TGTGCCAGTAGTATAGCCGGCCCATTAAATGGCTACACCTTC. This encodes CASSIAGPLNGYTF.

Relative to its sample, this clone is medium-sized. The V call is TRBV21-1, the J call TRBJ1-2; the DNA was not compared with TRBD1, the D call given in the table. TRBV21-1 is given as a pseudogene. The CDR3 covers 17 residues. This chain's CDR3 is CASSKGHFGTRNYGYTF. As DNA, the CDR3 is TGTGCCAGCAGCAAAGGGCATTTCGGGACACGTAACTATGGCTACACCTTC.

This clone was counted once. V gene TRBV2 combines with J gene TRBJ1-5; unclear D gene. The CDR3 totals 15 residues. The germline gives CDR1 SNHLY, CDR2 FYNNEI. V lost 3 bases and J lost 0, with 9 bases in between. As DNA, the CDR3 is TGTGCCAGCAGTGATCGGACCGTTAGCAATCAGCCCCAGCATTTT. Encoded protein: CASSDRTVSNQPQHF.

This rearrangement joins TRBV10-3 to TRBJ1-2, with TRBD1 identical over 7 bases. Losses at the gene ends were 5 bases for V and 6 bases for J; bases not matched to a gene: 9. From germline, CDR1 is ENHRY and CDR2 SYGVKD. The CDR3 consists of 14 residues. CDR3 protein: CAISSPWDRDGYTF. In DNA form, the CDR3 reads TGTGCCATCAGTTCTCCTTGGGACAGAGATGGCTACACCTTC.

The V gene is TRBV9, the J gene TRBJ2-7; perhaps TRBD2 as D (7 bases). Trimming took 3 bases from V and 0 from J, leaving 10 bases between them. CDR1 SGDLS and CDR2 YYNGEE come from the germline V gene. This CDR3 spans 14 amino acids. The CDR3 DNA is TGTGCCAGCAGCGGGGGGGGCCCCTCCTACGAGCAGTACTTC. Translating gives CASSGGGPSYEQYF.

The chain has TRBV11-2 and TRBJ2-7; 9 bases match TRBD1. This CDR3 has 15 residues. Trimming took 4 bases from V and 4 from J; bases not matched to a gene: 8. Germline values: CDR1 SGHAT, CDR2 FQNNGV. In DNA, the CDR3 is TGTGCCAGCAGCTCTGGGGGGACAGGGACTTACGAGCAGTACTTC. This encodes CASSSGGTGTYEQYF.

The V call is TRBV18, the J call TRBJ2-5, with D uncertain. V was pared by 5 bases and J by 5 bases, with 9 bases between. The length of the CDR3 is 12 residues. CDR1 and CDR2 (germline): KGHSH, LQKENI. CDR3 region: CASSSDGETQYF. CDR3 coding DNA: TGTGCCAGCTCATCAGACGGGGAGACCCAGTACTTC.

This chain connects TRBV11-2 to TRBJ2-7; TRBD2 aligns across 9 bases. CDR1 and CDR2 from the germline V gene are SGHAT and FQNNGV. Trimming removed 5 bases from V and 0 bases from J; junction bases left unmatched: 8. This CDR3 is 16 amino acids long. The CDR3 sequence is CASSPWLAGSSYEQYF. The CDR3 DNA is TGTGCCAGCAGCCCCTGGCTAGCGGGGTCCTCCTACGAGCAGTACTTC.

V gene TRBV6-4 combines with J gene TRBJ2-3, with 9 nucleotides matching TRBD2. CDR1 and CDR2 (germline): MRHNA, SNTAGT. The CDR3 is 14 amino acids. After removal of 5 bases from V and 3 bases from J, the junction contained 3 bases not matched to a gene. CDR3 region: CASSSSGATDTQYF. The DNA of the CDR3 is TGTGCCAGCAGTTCTAGCGGGGCGACAGATACGCAGTATTTT.

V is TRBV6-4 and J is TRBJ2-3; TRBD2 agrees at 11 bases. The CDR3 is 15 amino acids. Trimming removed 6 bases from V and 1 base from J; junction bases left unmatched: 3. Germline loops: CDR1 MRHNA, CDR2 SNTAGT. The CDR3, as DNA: TGTGCCAGCAGCCTACTAGCGGGGGGCACAGATACGCAGTATTTT. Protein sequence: CASSLLAGGTDTQYF.

For the CDR3, the DNA is TGTGCCAGCCGCGGTTTGGACATGAACACTGAAGCTTTCTTT. Its protein is CASRGLDMNTEAFF. The chain carries TRBV19 and TRBJ1-1; D possibly corresponds to TRBD1 (5 bases). V was clipped by 9 bases and J by 0 bases, with 14 bases between them. The length of the CDR3 is 14 residues. Per germline, CDR1 LNHDA and CDR2 SQIVND (reference sequence).

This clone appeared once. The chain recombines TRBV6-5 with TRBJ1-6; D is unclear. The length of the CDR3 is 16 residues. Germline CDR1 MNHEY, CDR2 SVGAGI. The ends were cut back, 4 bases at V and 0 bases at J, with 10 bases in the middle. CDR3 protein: CASSLMGSSYNSPLHF. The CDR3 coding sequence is TGTGCCAGCAGTTTAATGGGGAGCTCCTATAATTCACCCCTCCACTTT.

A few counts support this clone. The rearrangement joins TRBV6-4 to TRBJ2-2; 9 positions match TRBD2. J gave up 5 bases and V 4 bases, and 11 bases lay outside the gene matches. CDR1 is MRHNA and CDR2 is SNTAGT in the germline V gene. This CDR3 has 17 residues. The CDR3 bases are TGTGCCAGCAGTGCGTCCCCGGGACTAGCTGGGACCGGGGAGCTGTTTTTT. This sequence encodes CASSASPGLAGTGELFF.

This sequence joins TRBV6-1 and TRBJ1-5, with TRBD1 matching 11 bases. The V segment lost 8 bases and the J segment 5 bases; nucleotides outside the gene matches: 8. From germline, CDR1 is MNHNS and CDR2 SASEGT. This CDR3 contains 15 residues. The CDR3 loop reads CASRPGTGGDQPQHF. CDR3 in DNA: TGTGCCAGCCGTCCCGGGACAGGGGGTGATCAGCCCCAGCATTTT.